This T cell receptor beta chain was found in a study of blood T cell repertoires in COVID-19. About the study: The samples span acute and convalescent COVID-19 from the United States, Italy and Spain. In each case, the material was cDNA or gDNA derived from T cells, B-cell-depleted T cells, or PBMCs.

As originally analysed: Estimates of nucleated cell counts were drawn from the amplification of reference gene primers. Assay: immunoSEQ multiplex PCR; the TCRdb copy retains only in-frame clones and omits some. Clone size and V and J calls were adopted from that table, with D and trimming inferred from the DNA. The sample holds 150,000 to 200,000 clones; around 86% are singletons and the top ten take approximately 8%. The source of this sequence is a man in his 60s with acute or convalescent COVID-19. Sequenced input: peripheral blood.

CDR3 loop: CASSPEQGGELFF. In nucleotides, the CDR3 is TGTGCCAGCAGTCCCGAACAGGGCGGGGAGCTGTTTTTT. The V call is TRBV27, the J call TRBJ2-2; tentatively, D is TRBD1 (6 bases). V lost 5 bases to trimming and J lost 7 bases, with 11 bases between them. The CDR3 has 13 amino acids. Per germline, CDR1 MNHEY and CDR2 SMNVEV (reference sequence).